This entry lists 10 T cell receptor beta chains sequenced from one sample in a study of spatial heterogeneity in lung cancer. TCRdb used MiXCR to reprocess the 5' RACE reads, holding one entry per CDR3 protein. The sample consists of around 6,000 distinct CDR3 sequences, 7.5% to 9% of them appearing once. The time point denotes: sample taken at primary tumor resection. The source was normal lung tissue next to the tumor, collected at surgery. The receptor set was obtained from a female donor with early-stage non-small cell lung cancer.

This clonotype has only a few counts. The rearrangement links TRBV12-3 or TRBV12-4 to TRBJ2-3; 12 bases line up with TRBD2. V was clipped by 6 bases and J by 4 bases; unmatched bases: 5. This CDR3 region has 15 residues. The CDR3 loop reads CASRPGLAGADTQYF. The CDR3 DNA reads as TGTGCCAGCAGGCCGGGACTAGCGGGCGCAGATACGCAGTATTTT.

This clonotype has at least ten counts. This sequence joins TRBV19 and TRBJ1-5, with TRBD1 matching 7 bases. The V gene's germline CDR1 is LNHDA and CDR2 SQIVND (reference sequence). This CDR3 spans 15 amino acids. Trimming removed 6 bases from V and 0 bases from J; junction bases left unmatched: 5. The DNA of the CDR3 is TGTGCCAGTAGACTCGACAGGGCTAGCAATCAGCCCCAGCATTTT. It encodes CASRLDRASNQPQHF.

This clonotype is judged medium-sized. The genes are TRBV11-1 and TRBJ1-1; TRBD1 is a possible D gene (6 bases). V lost 6 bases to trimming and J lost 8 bases, with 13 bases between them. Germline V gives CDR1 SGHAT, CDR2 FQDESV (reference sequence). The CDR3 has 12 amino acids. In nucleotides, the CDR3 is TGTGCCAGCAGACACTCCCAGGGGGAAGCTTTCTTT. This translates into CASRHSQGEAFF.

This chain uses TRBV28 with TRBJ2-7; a possible D gene is TRBD2 (7 bases). Germline CDR1 reads MDHEN; CDR2 reads SYDVKM. V shed 5 bases and J shed 6 bases, with 23 bases lying between them. The CDR3 length is 16 residues. This CDR3 is CASSDFAGPGEGEQYF. The DNA for the CDR3 is TGTGCCAGCAGTGACTTTGCGGGCCCAGGGGAGGGCGAGCAGTACTTC.

This clonotype was seen only a few times. The chain joins TRBV5-1 to TRBJ2-5, with D perhaps matching TRBD2 (6 bases). The CDR3 loop spans 13 amino acids. V was cut by 10 bases and J by 2 bases, with 15 bases left in between. Germline CDR1 SGHRS, CDR2 YFSETQ. CDR3 nucleotide sequence: TGCGCCTCTTCGGGGGTGGGACAAGAGACCCAGTACTTC. Its protein is CASSGVGQETQYF.

This clonotype is categorized as medium-sized. Here the CDR3 DNA reads TGTGCCAGCAGCCAGGCGGCACGGATCCGAGGAGGCCACCCAGATACGCAGTATTTT. It yields the protein CASSQAARIRGGHPDTQYF. The gene calls are TRBV4-2 and TRBJ2-3, with D tentatively TRBD2 (5 bases). The V gene lost 3 bases and the J gene lost 4 bases, with 26 bases spanning the gap. Germline lookup yields CDR1 LGHNA and CDR2 YNFKEQ. The CDR3 loop spans 19 amino acids.

This clonotype was picked up many times. This sequence joins TRBV5-5 and TRBJ2-1, with D hard to call. The CDR3 contains 16 residues. Germline V gene sequence: CDR1 SGHKS, CDR2 YYEKEE (reference sequence). V lost 2 bases to trimming and J lost 12 bases, with 24 bases between them. CDR3 nucleotides: TGTGCCAGCAGCTTCGGCCCCATGAGATCTGGTAATATGCAGTTCTTC. Translating gives CASSFGPMRSGNMQFF. Full variable domain (outside the CDR3, taken from reference TRBV5-5 and TRBJ2-1): DAGVTQSPTHLIKTRGQQVTLRCSPISGHKSVSWYQQVLGQGPQFIFQYYEKEERGRGNFPDRFSARQFPNYSSELNVNALLLGDSALYLCASSFGPMRSGNMQFFGPGTRLTVL.

This clonotype was detected a few times. J is TRBJ2-5 and V is TRBV20-1, with a possible D match to TRBD1 (6 bases). CDR1 DFQATT and CDR2 SNEGSKA come from the germline V gene (reference sequence). The CDR3 is made up of 14 amino acids. V lost 5 bases to trimming and J lost 7 bases, with 20 bases between them. CDR3 DNA sequence: TGCAGTGCTCCGCCCGGGCAGGGGAAAGGGACCCAGTACTTC. It translates to CSAPPGQGKGTQYF.

This clonotype has at least ten counts. The chain combines TRBV6-5 with TRBJ2-1; 10 bases match TRBD2. The J segment lost 8 bases and the V segment lost 6 bases, leaving 13 bases of the junction unmatched. There are 16 residues in the CDR3. Looked up from germline, CDR1 is MNHEY and CDR2 is SVGAGI. For the CDR3, the DNA is TGTGCCAGCAGCCCCGCTAGCGGGGGCCCCGGGGATGAGCAGTTCTTC. Its translation is CASSPASGGPGDEQFF.

CDR3 in amino acids: CASSLNSKDYEQYF. The CDR3 DNA sequence: TGTGCCAGCAGCTTAAACAGCAAAGACTACGAGCAGTACTTC. The V call is TRBV7-8, the J call TRBJ2-7; D is undetermined. Germline V gives CDR1 SGHVS, CDR2 FQNEAQ. Trimming removed 2 bases from V and 3 bases from J, with 11 bases in between. The CDR3 length is 14 residues.